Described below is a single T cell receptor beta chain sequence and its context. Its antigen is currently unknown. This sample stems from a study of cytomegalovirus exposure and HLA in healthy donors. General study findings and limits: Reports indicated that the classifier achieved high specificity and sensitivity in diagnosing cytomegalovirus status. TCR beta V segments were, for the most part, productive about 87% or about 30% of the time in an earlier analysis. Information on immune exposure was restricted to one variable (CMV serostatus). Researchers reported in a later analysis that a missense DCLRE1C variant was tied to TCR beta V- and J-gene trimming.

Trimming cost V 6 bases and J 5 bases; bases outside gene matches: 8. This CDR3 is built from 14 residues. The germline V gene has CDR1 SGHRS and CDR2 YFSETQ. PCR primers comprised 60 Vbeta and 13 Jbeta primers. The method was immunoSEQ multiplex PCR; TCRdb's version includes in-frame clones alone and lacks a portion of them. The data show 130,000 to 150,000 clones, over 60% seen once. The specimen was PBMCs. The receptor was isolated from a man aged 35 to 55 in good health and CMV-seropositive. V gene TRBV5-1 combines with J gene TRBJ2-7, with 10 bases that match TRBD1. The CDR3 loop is CASMWTGGYDEQYF. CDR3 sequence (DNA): TGCGCCAGCATGTGGACAGGGGGATACGACGAGCAGTACTTC.